The present entry profiles one TCR beta chain with its context. Its antigen remains unknown. One entry per CDR3 protein, called by TCRdb with MiXCR from the RT-PCR reads. Of more than 450,000 distinct CDR3 sequences listed, around 8% are singletons. The sample is drawn from a study of response to subunit inactivated influenza vaccine. Study-wide results and caveats: The study's authors posited that every seasonal influenza vaccination enlists few new T cells.

The germline V gene encodes CDR1 DFQATT and CDR2 SNEGSKA (reference sequence). The CDR3 contains 14 residues. V shed 6 bases and J shed 5 bases, with 20 bases lying between them. The V gene is TRBV20-1, the J gene TRBJ2-7; D perhaps matches TRBD2 (5 bases). The TCR originated in a man aged 50 to 69 who received an inactivated influenza vaccine. The sample was PBMCs from blood, taken about 23 months after vaccination. The CDR3 protein is CSAPRAAPTHEQYF. CDR3 coding DNA: TGCAGTGCCCCAAGAGCGGCCCCCACCCACGAGCAGTACTTC.